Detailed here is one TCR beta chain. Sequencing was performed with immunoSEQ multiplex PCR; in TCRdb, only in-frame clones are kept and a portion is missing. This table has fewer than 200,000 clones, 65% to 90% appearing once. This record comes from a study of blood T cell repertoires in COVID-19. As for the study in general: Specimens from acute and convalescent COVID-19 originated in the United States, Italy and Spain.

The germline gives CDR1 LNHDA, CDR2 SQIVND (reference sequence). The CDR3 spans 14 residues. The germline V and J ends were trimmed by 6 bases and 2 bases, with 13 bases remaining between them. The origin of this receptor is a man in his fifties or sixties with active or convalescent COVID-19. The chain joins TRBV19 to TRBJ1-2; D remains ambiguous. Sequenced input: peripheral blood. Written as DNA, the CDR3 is TGTGCCAGTAGGAGGTCAGGAGGAAACTATGGCTACACCTTC. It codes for CASRRSGGNYGYTF.